The 2 T cell receptor beta chains below all came from one sample that was sequenced in a study of OX40 agonist ivuxolimab in advanced cancers. Measured with immunoSEQ multiplex PCR; TCRdb has only the in-frame clones, and not every one. The sample includes 60,000 or so clones, about 86% seen only once; the top ten take around 0.9%. Sequenced here: CD4+ or CD8+ T cells sorted from blood, sampled in a trial of the OX40 agonist ivuxolimab. These receptors all stem from an adult with an advanced solid tumor such as melanoma, head and neck, liver or kidney cancer.

V and J are TRBV6-5 and TRBJ1-1; perhaps TRBD1 as D (5 bases). The V and J ends lost 5 bases and 9 bases respectively, with 16 bases between them. The length of the CDR3 is 13 residues. Germline V gene sequence: CDR1 MNHEY, CDR2 SVGAGI. In DNA form, the CDR3 reads TGTGCCAGCAGTAGGGACGCGCGCTTTCAAGCTTTCTTT. Encoded protein: CASSRDARFQAFF.

The gene calls are TRBV27 and TRBJ1-5; D gene unclear. The CDR3 spans 16 residues. V was clipped by 2 bases and J by 0 bases, with 11 bases between them. The V gene's germline CDR1 is MNHEY and CDR2 SMNVEV (reference sequence). The CDR3 spells CASSLMGGFSNQPQHF. Here the CDR3 DNA reads TGTGCCAGCAGTTTAATGGGTGGCTTTAGCAATCAGCCCCAGCATTTT.